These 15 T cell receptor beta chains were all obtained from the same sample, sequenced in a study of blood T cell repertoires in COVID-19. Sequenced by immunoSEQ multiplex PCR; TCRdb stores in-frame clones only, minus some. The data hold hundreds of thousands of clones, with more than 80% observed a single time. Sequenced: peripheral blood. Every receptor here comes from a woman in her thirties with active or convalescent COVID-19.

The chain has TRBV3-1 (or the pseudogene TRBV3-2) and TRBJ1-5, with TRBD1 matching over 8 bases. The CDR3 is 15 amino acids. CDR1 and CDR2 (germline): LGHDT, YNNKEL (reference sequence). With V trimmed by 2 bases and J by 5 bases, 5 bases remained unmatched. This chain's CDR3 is CASSQTTGGYQPQHF. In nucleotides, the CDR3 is TGTGCCAGCAGCCAAACCACAGGGGGATATCAGCCCCAGCATTTT.

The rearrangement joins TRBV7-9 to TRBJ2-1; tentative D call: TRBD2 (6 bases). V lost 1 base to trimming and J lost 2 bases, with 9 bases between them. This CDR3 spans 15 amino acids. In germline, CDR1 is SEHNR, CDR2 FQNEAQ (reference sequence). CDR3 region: CASSLGPGAYNEQFF. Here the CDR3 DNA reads TGTGCCAGCAGCTTAGGGCCGGGGGCCTACAATGAGCAGTTCTTC.

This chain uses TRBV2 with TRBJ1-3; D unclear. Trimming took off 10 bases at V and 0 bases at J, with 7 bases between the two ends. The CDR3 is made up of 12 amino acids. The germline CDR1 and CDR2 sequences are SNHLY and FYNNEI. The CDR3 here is CATHGSGNTIYF. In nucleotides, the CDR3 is TGTGCCACCCACGGCTCTGGAAACACCATATATTTT.

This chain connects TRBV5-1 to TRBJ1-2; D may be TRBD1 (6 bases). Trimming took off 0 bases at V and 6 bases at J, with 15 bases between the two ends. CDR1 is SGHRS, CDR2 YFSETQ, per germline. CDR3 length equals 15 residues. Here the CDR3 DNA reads TGCGCCAGCAGCTTGGATAAACAGGGAGAGGATGGCTACACCTTC. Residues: CASSLDKQGEDGYTF.

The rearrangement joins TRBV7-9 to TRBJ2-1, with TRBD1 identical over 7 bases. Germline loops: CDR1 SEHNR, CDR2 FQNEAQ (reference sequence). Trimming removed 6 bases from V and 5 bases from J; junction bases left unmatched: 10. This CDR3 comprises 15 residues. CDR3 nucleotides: TGTGCCAGCAGAAAAGCCGGGACAGAAGACAATGAGCAGTTCTTC. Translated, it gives CASRKAGTEDNEQFF.

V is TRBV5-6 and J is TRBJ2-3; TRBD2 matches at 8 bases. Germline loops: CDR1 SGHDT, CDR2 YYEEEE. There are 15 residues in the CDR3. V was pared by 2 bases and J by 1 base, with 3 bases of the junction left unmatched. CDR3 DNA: TGTGCCAGCAGCTTCGGGGGGGCCGGCACAGATACGCAGTATTTT. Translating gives CASSFGGAGTDTQYF.

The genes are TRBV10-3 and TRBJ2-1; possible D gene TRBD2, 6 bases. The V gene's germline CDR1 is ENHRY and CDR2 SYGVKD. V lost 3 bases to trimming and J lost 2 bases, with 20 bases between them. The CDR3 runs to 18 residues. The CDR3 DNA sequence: TGTGCCATCAGTGATTCGGTGGGCGGGCGGGACGCCTACAATGAGCAGTTCTTC. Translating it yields CAISDSVGGRDAYNEQFF.

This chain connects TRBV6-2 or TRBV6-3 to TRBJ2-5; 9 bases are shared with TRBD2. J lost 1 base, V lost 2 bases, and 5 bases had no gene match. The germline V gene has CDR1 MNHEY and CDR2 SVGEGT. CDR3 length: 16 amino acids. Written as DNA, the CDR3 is TGTGCCAGCAGTTACGGGGTAGCGGGGGCCCAAGAGACCCAGTACTTC. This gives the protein CASSYGVAGAQETQYF.

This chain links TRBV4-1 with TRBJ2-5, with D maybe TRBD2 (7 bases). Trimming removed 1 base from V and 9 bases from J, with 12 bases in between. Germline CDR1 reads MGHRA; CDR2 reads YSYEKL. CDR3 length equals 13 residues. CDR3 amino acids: CASSQARGAAQYF. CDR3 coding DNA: TGCGCCAGCAGCCAAGCACGGGGGGCGGCCCAGTACTTC.

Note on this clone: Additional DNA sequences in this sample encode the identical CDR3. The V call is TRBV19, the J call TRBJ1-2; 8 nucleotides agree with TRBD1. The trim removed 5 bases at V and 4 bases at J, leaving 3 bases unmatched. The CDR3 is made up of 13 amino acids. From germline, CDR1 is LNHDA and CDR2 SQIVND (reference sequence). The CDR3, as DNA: TGTGCCAGTAGTCCCGACAGGGGCTATGGCTACACCTTC. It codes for CASSPDRGYGYTF.

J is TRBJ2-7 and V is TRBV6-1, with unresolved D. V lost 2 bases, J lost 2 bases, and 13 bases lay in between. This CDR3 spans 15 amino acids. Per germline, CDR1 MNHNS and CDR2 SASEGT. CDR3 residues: CASSELLTKTYEQYF. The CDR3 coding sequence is TGTGCCAGCAGTGAACTACTAACTAAAACCTACGAGCAGTACTTC.

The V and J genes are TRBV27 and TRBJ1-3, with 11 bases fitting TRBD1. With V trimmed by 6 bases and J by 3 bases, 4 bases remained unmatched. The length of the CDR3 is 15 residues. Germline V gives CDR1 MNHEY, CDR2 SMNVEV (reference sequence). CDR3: CASRGTGGRGNTIYF. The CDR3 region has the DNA TGTGCCAGCAGGGGGACAGGGGGTCGTGGAAACACCATATATTTT.

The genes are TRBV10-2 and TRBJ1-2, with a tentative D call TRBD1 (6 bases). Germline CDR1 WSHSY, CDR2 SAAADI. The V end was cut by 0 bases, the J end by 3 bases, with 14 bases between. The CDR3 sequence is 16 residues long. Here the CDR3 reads CASSESGRGGYYGYTF. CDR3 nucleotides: TGCGCCAGCAGTGAGTCAGGCAGGGGCGGATACTATGGCTACACCTTC.

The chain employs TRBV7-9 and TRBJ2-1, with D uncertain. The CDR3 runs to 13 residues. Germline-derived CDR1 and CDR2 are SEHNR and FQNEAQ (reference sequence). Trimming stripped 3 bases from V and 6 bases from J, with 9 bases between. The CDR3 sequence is CASSFSSSNEQFF. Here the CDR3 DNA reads TGTGCCAGCAGCTTCTCTAGTTCCAATGAGCAGTTCTTC.

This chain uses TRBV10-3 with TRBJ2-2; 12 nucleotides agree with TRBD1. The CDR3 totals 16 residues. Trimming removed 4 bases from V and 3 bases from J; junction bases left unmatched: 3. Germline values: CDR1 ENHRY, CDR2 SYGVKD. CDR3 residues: CAISVGQGADTGELFF. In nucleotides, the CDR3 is TGTGCCATCAGTGTGGGACAGGGGGCGGACACCGGGGAGCTGTTTTTT.